The text below deals with one T cell receptor beta chain. Method: immunoSEQ multiplex PCR; TCRdb's copy keeps in-frame clones and lacks some. Here the sample spans approximately 120,000 clones, roughly four fifths being singletons. The record originates from a study of blood T cell repertoires in COVID-19. Sequencing was carried out using PBMCs or T cells enriched from blood (not recorded which). This TCR was sampled from a man aged 30 to 45 who had recovered from COVID-19.

CDR3 coding DNA: TGTGCCTGGAGTGTAAGGGACAGGGGCGGCTACACCTTC. This encodes CAWSVRDRGGYTF. This chain connects TRBV30 to TRBJ1-2; 10 bases match TRBD1. V lost 0 bases and J lost 8; bases outside the gene matches: 3. This CDR3 contains 13 residues. CDR1 is GTSNPN, CDR2 SVGIG, per germline (reference sequence).